This T cell receptor (beta chain) was obtained from a study of blood T cell repertoires in COVID-19. Background on the study: Acute and convalescent COVID-19 samples came from the United States, Italy and Spain. Sources were T cells, B-cell-depleted T cells, or PBMCs; the material itself was cDNA or gDNA.

In the authors' workflow: Cell counts per sample came from amplifying reference gene primers. Profiling relied on immunoSEQ multiplex PCR, and the TCRdb table lists in-frame clones only, not all of them. V and J calls and clone size come straight from that table; D and trimming were deduced from the DNA. The table lists 85,000 to 95,000 clones, 72% of them singletons. CDR3 length: 14 amino acids. Germline lookup yields CDR1 MNHEY and CDR2 SVGEGT. After removal of 4 bases from V and 12 bases from J, the junction contained 12 bases not matched to a gene. V usage is TRBV6-2 or TRBV6-3 and J usage is TRBJ1-1, with 9 bases lining up with TRBD1. This receptor was identified in an elderly woman with acute or convalescent COVID-19. Sequences were obtained from peripheral blood. This chain's CDR3 is CASSSSNRQGVTFF. The DNA of the CDR3 is TGTGCCAGCAGTTCGTCAAACCGACAGGGGGTAACTTTCTTT.